This is a list of T cell receptor beta chains from one sample in a study of blood T cell repertoires in COVID-19. Sequenced by immunoSEQ multiplex PCR; TCRdb stores in-frame clones only, minus some. The sample lists roughly 200,000 clones; around 79% were seen once. Material for sequencing was peripheral blood. Receptors originate from a woman in her thirties or forties with COVID-19, enrolled during active disease. CDR3s include the opening cysteine and the closing phenylalanine or tryptophan. A D gene is named only where the DNA matches it firmly. Not all rows give a size; the values are once, few, many and, for expanded clones, a class.

>TRBV2|TRBJ2-2|NA|few
CASRRQGTGELFF
TGTGCCAGCAGGAGGCAGGGGACCGGGGAGCTGTTTTTT
>TRBV19|TRBJ2-2|NA|NA
CASSWSGVDTGELFF
TGTGCCAGTAGTTGGTCCGGGGTTGATACCGGGGAGCTGTTTTTT
>TRBV6-5|TRBJ2-5|NA|NA
CASSYRRETQYF
TGTGCCAGCAGTTACCGCCGGGAGACCCAGTACTTC
>TRBV5-8|TRBJ2-1|NA|few
CASSSVGAGYNEQFF
TGTGCCAGCAGCTCCGTAGGGGCGGGGTACAATGAGCAGTTCTTC
>TRBV6-6|TRBJ1-5|NA|NA
CASSPTGSNQPQHF
TGTGCCAGCAGCCCTACAGGGTCTAATCAGCCCCAGCATTTT
>TRBV30|TRBJ1-2|NA|NA
CAWSRSDGATGYTF
TGTGCCTGGAGTAGGAGTGATGGGGCTACGGGCTACACCTTC
>TRBV4-3|TRBJ2-7|NA|NA
CASSQEPAAYEQYF
TGCGCCAGCAGCCAAGAACCGGCGGCCTACGAGCAGTACTTC
>TRBV12-3/TRBV12-4|TRBJ2-7|NA|NA
CASSRHPGGQYF
TGTGCCAGCAGCCGCCACCCGGGTGGGCAGTACTTC
>TRBV5-6|TRBJ1-4|NA|NA
CASSPRSHREKLFF
TGTGCCAGCAGCCCTCGGTCTCATCGGGAAAAACTGTTTTTT
>TRBV5-1|TRBJ1-1|NA|NA
CASSSPAGDLLNTEAFF
TGCGCCAGCAGCTCGCCGGCAGGGGACCTATTGAACACTGAAGCTTTCTTT
>TRBV28|TRBJ2-7|TRBD2|NA
CASSSPSGTGYEQYF
TGTGCCAGCAGTTCACCCAGCGGGACGGGCTACGAGCAGTACTTC
>TRBV21-1|TRBJ2-4|NA|NA
CASSKGGAGLAENIQYF
TGTGCCAGCAGCAAAGGAGGGGCGGGACTAGCGGAAAACATTCAGTACTTC
>TRBV6-5|TRBJ2-3|TRBD1|NA
CASSQDRAARAQYF
TGTGCCAGCAGCCAGGACAGGGCTGCTCGAGCGCAGTATTTT
>TRBV19|TRBJ2-6|NA|NA
CASSLQGNSGANVLTF
TGTGCCAGTAGTTTGCAGGGGAACTCTGGGGCCAACGTCCTGACTTTC
>TRBV2|TRBJ2-7|NA|NA
CASSSSYEQYF
TGTGCCAGCAGTTCGAGCTACGAGCAGTACTTC
>TRBV6-5|TRBJ2-7|NA|NA
CASSLTGTASYEQYF
TGTGCCAGCAGTCTGACAGGAACGGCGTCCTACGAGCAGTACTTC
>TRBV11-2|TRBJ2-3|NA|NA
CASSLQASSPTDTQYF
TGTGCCAGCAGCTTGCAGGCCTCCTCTCCCACAGATACGCAGTATTTT
>TRBV6-2/TRBV6-3|TRBJ2-3|TRBD2|NA
CASSYSDLLAGASGADTQYF
TGTGCCAGCAGTTACTCGGATTTACTAGCGGGGGCTTCCGGGGCAGATACGCAGTATTTT
>TRBV18|TRBJ1-1|TRBD1|NA
CATQGAMNTEAFF
TGTGCCACACAGGGGGCGATGAACACTGAAGCTTTCTTT
>TRBV4-2|TRBJ2-7|NA|NA
CASSQTTGAEQYF
TGTGCCAGCAGCCAGACGACAGGAGCCGAGCAGTACTTC
>TRBV5-1|TRBJ1-1|NA|NA
CASSLSASATEAFF
TGCGCCAGCAGCTTGAGCGCCAGCGCCACTGAAGCTTTCTTT
>TRBV12-5|TRBJ2-5|TRBD1|NA
CASGTGGGETQYF
TGTGCTAGTGGGACAGGGGGGGGTGAGACCCAGTACTTC
>TRBV3-1/TRBV3-2|TRBJ1-4|TRBD1|NA
CASSLLWTGRHEKLFF
TGTGCCAGCAGCCTTCTCTGGACAGGGAGGCATGAAAAACTGTTTTTT
>TRBV10-3|TRBJ1-1|NA|NA
CATAGGPDRDSPEAFF
TGTGCCACCGCGGGGGGTCCGGACCGCGATTCCCCTGAAGCTTTCTTT
>TRBV18|TRBJ1-4|TRBD1|once
CASSLSWDSSNEKLFF
TGTGCCAGCTCACTTTCGTGGGACAGCTCTAATGAAAAACTGTTTTTT
>TRBV28|TRBJ1-2|NA|NA
CASRLPQGGRYGYTF
TGTGCCAGCAGGTTGCCCCAGGGTGGCCGATATGGCTACACCTTC